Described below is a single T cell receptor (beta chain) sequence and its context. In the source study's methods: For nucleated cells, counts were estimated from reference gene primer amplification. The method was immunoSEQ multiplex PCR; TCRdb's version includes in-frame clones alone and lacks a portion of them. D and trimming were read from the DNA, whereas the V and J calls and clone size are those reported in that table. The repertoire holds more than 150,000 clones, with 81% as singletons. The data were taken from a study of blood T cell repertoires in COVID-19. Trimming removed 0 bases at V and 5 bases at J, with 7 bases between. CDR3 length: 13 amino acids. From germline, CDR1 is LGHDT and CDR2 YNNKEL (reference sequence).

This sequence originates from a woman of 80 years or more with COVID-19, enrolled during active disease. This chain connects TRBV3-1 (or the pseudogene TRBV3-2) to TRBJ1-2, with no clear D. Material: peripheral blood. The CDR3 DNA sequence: TGTGCCAGCAGCCAAGATTACAATTATGGCTACACCTTC. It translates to CASSQDYNYGYTF.